This is a list of T cell receptor beta chains from one sample in a study of shared T cell receptors in the human thymus. Assay used: immunoSEQ multiplex PCR; TCRdb lists only in-frame clones, some missing. The repertoire includes about 710,000 clones, about 90% of them detected once, and under 0.01% sits in the top ten. The data also belong to a second study, concerning human thymus T cells.

Sequenced: thymocytes. All receptors derive from a boy younger than two with a congenital heart defect. The conserved cysteine and the conserved F or W are not part of the CDR3 here. Size tells how often a clone was seen (once, few, many) or the class of an expanded clone, and some rows leave it out.

v_gene: TRBV7-9; abundance: -; j_gene: TRBJ2-7; CDR3aa: ASSRSGGAKDEQY
v_gene: TRBV28; abundance: -; j_gene: TRBJ2-3; CDR3aa: ASTGLRADTQY
v_gene: TRBV5-1; abundance: -; j_gene: TRBJ2-7; CDR3aa: ASSPPGGAPINEQY
v_gene: TRBV7-8; abundance: few; j_gene: TRBJ1-5; CDR3aa: ASSLFGDDQPQH
v_gene: TRBV2; abundance: -; j_gene: TRBJ1-4; CDR3aa: ASARPDIRTNEKLF
v_gene: TRBV4-3; abundance: -; j_gene: TRBJ2-1; CDR3aa: ASSQQPTPGGVYNEQF
v_gene: TRBV4-3; abundance: -; j_gene: TRBJ1-1; CDR3aa: ASSQVLWDRRDTEAF
v_gene: TRBV11-2; abundance: -; j_gene: TRBJ2-2; CDR3aa: ASRPNGHPNTGELF
v_gene: TRBV7-2; abundance: -; j_gene: TRBJ1-6; CDR3aa: ASSPPGGFHNSPLH
v_gene: TRBV30; abundance: -; j_gene: TRBJ2-7; CDR3aa: AWKRESHEQY
v_gene: TRBV2; abundance: -; j_gene: TRBJ2-7; CDR3aa: ASSDVRRESSYEQY
v_gene: TRBV6-1; abundance: -; j_gene: TRBJ2-7; CDR3aa: ASSEICGGIYEQY
v_gene: TRBV9; abundance: -; j_gene: TRBJ2-1; CDR3aa: ASSVQGASPYNEQF
v_gene: TRBV6-5; abundance: -; j_gene: TRBJ2-5; CDR3aa: ASRPGTSGQETQY
v_gene: TRBV7-2; abundance: -; j_gene: TRBJ2-7; CDR3aa: ASSLAKAGESYVSDEQY
v_gene: TRBV6-1; abundance: -; j_gene: TRBJ1-3; CDR3aa: ASSESEGNTIY
v_gene: TRBV20-1; abundance: -; j_gene: TRBJ1-1; CDR3aa: SASSLEAF
v_gene: TRBV5-1; abundance: -; j_gene: TRBJ2-1; CDR3aa: ASKDRGGDEQF
v_gene: TRBV7-3; abundance: -; j_gene: TRBJ2-5; CDR3aa: ASSSGLAGGPETQY
v_gene: TRBV4-1; abundance: -; j_gene: TRBJ1-5; CDR3aa: ASSQETEGSQPQH
v_gene: TRBV6-5; abundance: -; j_gene: TRBJ2-7; CDR3aa: ASRRRERGLYEQY
v_gene: TRBV6-1; abundance: -; j_gene: TRBJ2-7; CDR3aa: ASSEDMTGFTSEQY
v_gene: TRBV5-4; abundance: -; j_gene: TRBJ2-7; CDR3aa: ATTSDRGEYYEQY
v_gene: TRBV18; abundance: -; j_gene: TRBJ2-5; CDR3aa: ASSLVRPETQY
v_gene: TRBV29-1; abundance: -; j_gene: TRBJ2-7; CDR3aa: SALHPVTYEQY
v_gene: TRBV9; abundance: -; j_gene: TRBJ2-3; CDR3aa: ASSVEGGGDTDTQY
v_gene: TRBV10-1; abundance: -; j_gene: TRBJ2-2; CDR3aa: ASSESTEREGTGELF
v_gene: TRBV13; abundance: -; j_gene: TRBJ1-4; CDR3aa: ASSLRGEKLF
v_gene: TRBV28; abundance: -; j_gene: TRBJ2-1; CDR3aa: ASSSYNEQF
v_gene: TRBV6-1; abundance: -; j_gene: TRBJ2-4; CDR3aa: ASSPPLAKNIQY
v_gene: TRBV5-6; abundance: -; j_gene: TRBJ1-6; CDR3aa: ASNPGGRNSPLH
v_gene: TRBV4-2; abundance: -; j_gene: TRBJ1-6; CDR3aa: ASSQTTGTGESPLH
v_gene: TRBV7-8; abundance: -; j_gene: TRBJ1-1; CDR3aa: ASSLPVMNTEAF
v_gene: TRBV27; abundance: -; j_gene: TRBJ2-1; CDR3aa: ASKTSGGADEQF
v_gene: TRBV28; abundance: -; j_gene: TRBJ2-7; CDR3aa: ASSLITGHSYEQY
v_gene: TRBV7-3; abundance: -; j_gene: TRBJ2-2; CDR3aa: ASSPPGLGGGELF
v_gene: TRBV5-4; abundance: -; j_gene: TRBJ1-3; CDR3aa: ASSLGGQGGNTIY
v_gene: TRBV5-1; abundance: -; j_gene: TRBJ2-2; CDR3aa: ASSLMDRGRGGELF
v_gene: TRBV5-1; abundance: once; j_gene: TRBJ2-5; CDR3aa: ASSLGGRMYQETQY
v_gene: TRBV6-5; abundance: -; j_gene: TRBJ1-1; CDR3aa: ASSYSQQATEAF
v_gene: TRBV12-5; abundance: -; j_gene: TRBJ2-2; CDR3aa: ASGLVGLAGATGELF
v_gene: TRBV9; abundance: once; j_gene: TRBJ2-5; CDR3aa: ASSVSPSLRETQY
v_gene: TRBV7-2; abundance: -; j_gene: TRBJ2-3; CDR3aa: ASSLSPGGTDTQY
v_gene: TRBV6-5; abundance: once; j_gene: TRBJ1-2; CDR3aa: ASSSPGQHYGYT
v_gene: TRBV28; abundance: -; j_gene: TRBJ1-4; CDR3aa: ATGSGWKLF
v_gene: TRBV28; abundance: -; j_gene: TRBJ1-3; CDR3aa: ASSSNRSHSGNTIY
v_gene: TRBV25-1; abundance: -; j_gene: TRBJ2-7; CDR3aa: ASSDIRGTQHYEQY
v_gene: TRBV15; abundance: -; j_gene: TRBJ1-1; CDR3aa: ATSRDEGVVAF
v_gene: TRBV28; abundance: -; j_gene: TRBJ2-1; CDR3aa: ASTQSGREVYNEQF
v_gene: TRBV5-4; abundance: -; j_gene: TRBJ2-1; CDR3aa: ASTGLAGESNEQF
v_gene: TRBV6-5; abundance: -; j_gene: TRBJ2-7; CDR3aa: ASSCRTGSPHEQY
v_gene: TRBV2; abundance: -; j_gene: TRBJ2-3; CDR3aa: ASIRDTDTQY
v_gene: TRBV28; abundance: -; j_gene: TRBJ1-5; CDR3aa: ASRPNNRDRGREVTGNQPQH
v_gene: TRBV30; abundance: -; j_gene: TRBJ2-7; CDR3aa: AWSVQRRRPGTGTAEQY
v_gene: TRBV7-2; abundance: once; j_gene: TRBJ2-2; CDR3aa: ASSFFTGIPGELF
v_gene: TRBV7-9; abundance: -; j_gene: TRBJ2-4; CDR3aa: ASSLGDGGPLAKNIQY
v_gene: TRBV5-6; abundance: -; j_gene: TRBJ1-1; CDR3aa: ASSLGRGHRSDTEAF